This TCR beta chain stems from a study of resident and recirculating memory T cells in vitiligo. The wider study: Whole samples, not sorted cells, were homogenized and used for genomic DNA extraction. Regarding the study as a whole: Clonality differed among vitiligo lesions, with no unique dominant clone.

Germline CDR1 and CDR2: MNHEY and SMNVEV (reference sequence). CDR3 length: 14 amino acids. The J segment lost 3 bases and the V segment lost 5 bases, leaving 6 bases of the junction unmatched. For this clone: Its cognate antigen is unknown.

Method: immunoSEQ multiplex PCR; TCRdb's copy keeps in-frame clones and lacks some. Counted here are 60,000 to 80,000 clones, 91% occurring once; the ten biggest clones make up about 4.9%. Patients' lesions had not changed for the previous 6 months. Anyone treated within the previous three months was excluded. The sample was blood. The gene calls are TRBV27 and TRBJ1-2; 7 nucleotides align to TRBD1. This receptor was taken from a male donor with vitiligo. CDR3 sequence (DNA): TGTGCCAGCAGTCCGACAGGGAGGTACTATGGCTACACCTTC. Translating gives CASSPTGRYYGYTF.